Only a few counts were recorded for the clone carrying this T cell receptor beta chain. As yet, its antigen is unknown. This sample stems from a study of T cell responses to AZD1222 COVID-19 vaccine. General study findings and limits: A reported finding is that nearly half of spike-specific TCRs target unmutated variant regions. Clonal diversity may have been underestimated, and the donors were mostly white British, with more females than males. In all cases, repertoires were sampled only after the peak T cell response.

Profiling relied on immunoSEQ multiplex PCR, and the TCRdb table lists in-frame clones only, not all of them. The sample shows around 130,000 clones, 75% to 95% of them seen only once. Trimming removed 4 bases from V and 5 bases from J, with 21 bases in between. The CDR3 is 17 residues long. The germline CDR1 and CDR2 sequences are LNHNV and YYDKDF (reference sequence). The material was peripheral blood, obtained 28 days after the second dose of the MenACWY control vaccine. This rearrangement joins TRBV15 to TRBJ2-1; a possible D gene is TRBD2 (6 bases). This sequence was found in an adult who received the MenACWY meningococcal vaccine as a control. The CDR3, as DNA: TGTGCCACCAGCACCCGGGGAGGACTACCCACAAACAATGAGCAGTTCTTC. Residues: CATSTRGGLPTNNEQFF.